A single sample gave rise to the 2 T cell receptor beta chains below, sequenced in a study of T cell changes during pregnancy in multiple sclerosis. Assay used: immunoSEQ multiplex PCR; TCRdb lists only in-frame clones, some missing. The sample consists of under 50,000 clones, around 90% of them appearing once. Sequencing was performed on CD4+ T cells from peripheral blood mononuclear cells, taken in the third trimester of pregnancy. All receptors come from a female donor with multiple sclerosis, enrolled in a pregnancy study.

The rearrangement uses TRBV14 and TRBJ2-3; TRBD2 might be the D (7 bases). Trimming removed 1 base at V and 9 bases at J, with 17 bases between. There are 15 residues in the CDR3. Germline-derived CDR1 and CDR2 are SGHDN and FVKESK. The CDR3 DNA reads as TGTGCCAGCAGCCAAGTAACGGGGGGCGAGGGCACGCAGTATTTT. Protein sequence: CASSQVTGGEGTQYF.

The V and J genes are TRBV30 and TRBJ1-4, with 9 bases aligning to TRBD1. Germline lookup yields CDR1 GTSNPN and CDR2 SVGIG (reference sequence). V lost 2 bases and J lost 5; bases outside the gene matches: 9. The CDR3 has 16 residues. The CDR3 region has the DNA TGTGCCTGGAGTTTCAACACAGGGGGCAGGAATGAAAAACTGTTTTTT. As protein: CAWSFNTGGRNEKLFF.